The entry below describes one T cell receptor (beta chain). TCRdb re-called the RACE reads with MiXCR, one entry per CDR3 protein. The data show 100,000 or so distinct CDR3 sequences, more than 9.5% seen once. Documented time point: patch test 1, 2 weeks after DPC sensitization. Treatment: therapeutic diphenylcyclopropenone sensitization with weekly scalp DPC. The study enrolled 18 to 70-year-old alopecia patients suitable for DPC. This entry is derived from a study of human T cells and chemical hapten exposure. For the study at large: Patients' scalps got diphenylcyclopropenone weekly throughout the approximately 25-week study.

The CDR3 loop spans 13 amino acids. The germline V gene has CDR1 GTSNPN and CDR2 SVGIG (reference sequence). V gave up 7 bases and J gave up 6 bases; unmatched junction bases: 6. The V gene is TRBV30, the J gene TRBJ2-3; 11 positions match TRBD2. Sequences were derived from whole blood, sampled in connection with sensitization to the hapten diphenylcyclopropenone (DPC). The sequence was collected from a middle-aged woman with alopecia areata. Some clones in this sample may be carry-over from other donors' samples. CDR3 DNA sequence: TGTGCCTCTAGCGGGGGGAGGGCCGATACGCAGTATTTT. This gives the protein CASSGGRADTQYF.